This TCR beta chain was retrieved from a study of shared clonotypes between healthy human individuals. From germline, CDR1 is LNHDA and CDR2 SQIVND (reference sequence). The length of the CDR3 is 11 residues. Trimming removed 5 bases at V and 4 bases at J, with 6 bases between. Evenly divided among several immunoSEQ plates was the genomic DNA of each subset. Repertoires were generated with immunoSEQ multiplex PCR, while TCRdb's copy carries only in-frame clones and drops some. This table holds around 2,000,000 clones, about 95% found once. Study-wide findings and caveats: Rarefaction exposed incomplete sorted-subset sequencing despite large depth.

Concerning this clone: Antigen specificity is unknown. Other DNA sequences of this sample code for an identical CDR3.

It was CD45RO-negative cells, positively selected for CCR7, that made up naive CD8 cells, with terminally differentiated effector memory CD45RA+ cells excluded. The TCR sequence derives from a man aged 18-30 years in good health. This chain joins TRBV19 and TRBJ2-7; possible D gene TRBD2, 6 bases. The sequenced sample was naive CD8+ T cells sorted from blood. DNA of the CDR3: TGTGCCAGTAGTGCGGGGTACGAGCAGTACTTC. Its translation is CASSAGYEQYF.